This TCR beta chain stems from a study of blood T cell repertoires in COVID-19 (dated by TCRdb to the early 2020s). Looking at the study overall: Samples covering the acute and convalescent phases of COVID-19 were provided by collaborators in the United States, Italy and Spain. The material from the prospective study consisted of cDNA or gDNA derived from T cells, B-cell-depleted T cells, or PBMCs. Sample metadata almost always included a de-identified subject ID, COVID-19 status, age in years and sex. Samples came from the ongoing ImmuneRACE study (first 160 participants) plus 1,254 subjects from 6 global collaborators. Where HLA class I and class II types were available, the types were taken from metadata supplied by the sample provider, not from assay-based typing. Subjects who had been exposed to COVID-19, were actively infected with it, or had recovered from it provided the deeply sampled blood TCRbeta repertoires that made up the dataset. The repertoires were released in a freely available public database meant as a resource for research on the immune response to SARS-CoV-2.

On this clone: Its recognized antigen is unknown. Per-base qualities were not stored, and no clone one base away is much larger.

At one collaborating source in Seattle, patients were enrolled during active infection and were followed longitudinally through the course of disease. Whole blood was collected in K2EDTA tubes by collaborating institutions according to the institutions' own protocols. For TCRbeta analysis, collaborators shipped samples as frozen whole blood, isolated PBMCs, or DNA extracted from either of those sample types. What the authors observed across the whole study: The quantity of clinical and demographic metadata differed by source and by participant and was supplied without curation.

TCRbeta CDR3 regions were amplified from genomic DNA using the immunoSEQ Assay, a bias-controlled multiplex PCR. On the study's bioinformatics: Nucleated cell counts per sample were estimated from amplification of reference gene primers within the assay. To quantify the absolute abundance of each unique TCRbeta CDR3 rearrangement, sequence reads were collapsed and filtered. For each sample, productive Simpson clonality was calculated by taking the square root of Simpson's diversity index across productive rearrangements. In its TCRdb copy, this immuneACCESS table keeps in-frame sequences only and misses some clones. Where compared with another copy, unresolved V genes explain less than half of these, and the others have no known cause. V, J and clone size are taken as reported in that table, and D and trimming were inferred from the DNA itself. Here the sample has roughly 160,000 clones; over 80% occur a single time. The top ten clones comprise about 8.1% of the sample.

This TCR was sampled from a woman aged 80 or over with COVID-19, enrolled during active disease. The sample taken for sequencing was peripheral blood.

The bases are TGCGCCAGCAGCGCAACAGGACAGGGGGGAAGGAATGGCTACACCTTC. Its translation is CASSATGQGGRNGYTF. This sequence uses TRBV5-1 and TRBJ1-2, and TRBD1 aligns with 10 junction nucleotides. Including the terminal cysteine and phenylalanine, the CDR3 comprises 16 residues. The DNA shown is the 48-base CDR3, in frame from base 1. The germline V gene provides CDR1 SGHRS and CDR2 YFSETQ. Trimming takes 4 bases off V and 6 bases off J; junction bases not matched to a gene: 12. Here the CDR3 is joined to the reference TRBV5-1 and TRBJ1-2 genes, and the full variable domain is: KAGVTQTPRYLIKTRGQQVTLSCSPISGHRSVSWYQQTPGQGLQFLFEYFSETQRNKGNFPGRFSGRQFSNSRSEMNVSTLELGDSALYLCASSATGQGGRNGYTFGSGTRLTVV.